This TCR beta chain stems from a study of blood T cell repertoires in COVID-19 (dated by TCRdb to the early 2020s). The study in broad terms: Samples from collaborators originated in the United States, Italy and Spain and spanned both the acute and convalescent phases of COVID-19. The material from the prospective study consisted of cDNA or gDNA derived from T cells, B-cell-depleted T cells, or PBMCs. Deeply sampled blood TCRbeta repertoires from subjects exposed to, actively infected with, or recovered from COVID-19 were included in the dataset. A freely available public database, intended as a resource for researchers studying the immune response to SARS-CoV-2, is where the repertoires were released. The samples were drawn from two sources: the first 160 participants of the ongoing ImmuneRACE study, and about 1,300 subjects contributed by 6 global collaborators. Nearly every sample came with metadata listing a de-identified subject ID, COVID-19 status, age in years and sex. Where available, HLA class I and class II types were obtained from metadata supplied by the sample provider rather than from assay-based typing.

One collaborating source in Seattle enrolled patients during active infection and followed them longitudinally through the course of disease. Collaborating institutions collected whole blood in K2EDTA tubes following their own protocols. For TCRbeta analysis, collaborator samples were shipped as frozen whole blood, as isolated PBMCs, or as DNA extracted from either sample type. Overall study results and their limits: Clinical and demographic metadata were provided uncurated, with the amount varying by source and participant.

This clone was recorded only once. Its binding antigen is unknown. No per-base quality is available; no much larger clone lies one base away. TCRbeta CDR3 regions were amplified from genomic DNA using the immunoSEQ Assay, a bias-controlled multiplex PCR. Concerning the study's data processing: The number of nucleated cells in each sample was estimated by amplification of reference gene primers within the assay. To quantify the absolute abundance of each unique TCRbeta CDR3 rearrangement, sequence reads were collapsed and filtered. Productive Simpson clonality was computed per sample as the square root of Simpson's diversity index over productive rearrangements. Entries here come from immuneACCESS through TCRdb and include only in-frame sequences with V and J called. Some clones fail to appear in such tables; in the studies checked, an unresolved V gene covers under half of the shortfall, and the cause of the remainder is unknown. The DNA gave D and trimming, while V, J and clone size come from that table. The table for this sample lists some 70,000 clones; 84% of them were counted only once. The ten largest clones take up more than 10% of the sample.

The CDR3 measures 16 amino acids from cysteine to phenylalanine. Of the read, only the CDR3 DNA is kept; its 48 bases are in frame from base 1. The germline V end is reduced by 4 bases and the J end by 6 bases; junction bases left unmatched: 9. From the germline V gene, CDR1 is SGDLS and CDR2 is YYNGEE. This sequence uses TRBV9 and TRBJ2-2; TRBD2 matches 10 bases in the middle. This receptor was identified in a man over 45 with COVID-19, enrolled during active disease. Sample: peripheral blood. The CDR3 is CASSPPGSGGAGELFF. The nucleotides are TGTGCCAGCAGCCCTCCGGGGAGCGGGGGGGCCGGGGAGCTGTTTTTT.